This TCR beta chain was sequenced during a study of graft-versus-host responses after intestinal transplantation. Study findings and constraints: Researchers found GvH clones in recipient marrow, and some showed up first in ileum or blood. Some patients had graft-donor T cell macrochimerism, and their allografts showed high graft-versus-host to host-versus-graft clonal ratios.

The plating included 200,000 irradiated, violet-dye-labeled stimulator cells together with 200,000 CFSE-labeled responder cells. Clones were sequenced by immunoSEQ multiplex PCR, and TCRdb holds only the in-frame ones, with some missing. This repertoire shows several thousand clones, roughly 24% found once; its top ten account for around 4.5%. The CDR3 sequence is 12 residues long. V dropped 2 bases and J dropped 3 bases, with 6 bases sitting between them. Per germline, CDR1 SGHNT and CDR2 YYREEE (reference sequence). This chain links TRBV5-4 with TRBJ2-7, with D unresolved. The sequencing used alloreactive CD4+ T cells from a mixed lymphocyte reaction culture, collected before transplantation. Subset given: CFSE-low proliferating T cells sorted from approximately 6-day pre-transplant mixed lymphocyte reaction (GvH or HvG direction). The receptor's source is a human patient who was an organ donor for intestinal transplantation. The CDR3 region has the DNA TGTGCCAGCAGCTTTGGCGGCTACGAGCAGTACTTC. It translates to CASSFGGYEQYF.